This T cell receptor beta chain was retrieved from a study of control samples from healthy donors and cancer patients. The repertoire was sequenced with immunoSEQ multiplex PCR; TCRdb's copy has only in-frame clones and lacks some. The data contain 75,000 to 100,000 clones, 85% to 90% of them seen just once; the ten biggest clones take up 1.3%. This CDR3 region has 16 residues. The V end lost 0 bases, the J end lost 6 bases, and 14 bases lay between the germline ends. Germline values: CDR1 LGHNA, CDR2 YNFKEQ. The chain is built from TRBV4-2 and TRBJ2-2; D remains ambiguous. The source is a woman aged 45-65 years in good health. The sequenced sample consisted of blood. CDR3 coding DNA: TGTGCCAGCAGCCAAGATATAGGTAGGCCGCCCGGGGAGCTGTTTTTT. Translation: CASSQDIGRPPGELFF.